The 14 T cell receptor beta chains reported below all come from one sample, sequenced in a study of CD8 T cells in Susac syndrome. About 0.5 to 1 ug RNA was reverse transcribed with random hexamers. MiXCR was run by TCRdb on the immunoSEQ multiplex PCR reads, yielding one entry per CDR3 protein. The profile shows 110,000 or so distinct CDR3 sequences, just under 95% of them singletons. The material sequenced was CD4+ T cells from PBMCs. These receptor sequences come from a human donor with multiple sclerosis.

In regard to this clonotype: At one end the junction does not follow the germline gene, possibly because of a read error. This chain links TRBV7-9 with TRBJ2-7; maybe TRBD1 (5 bases). Germline CDR1 and CDR2: SEHNR and FQNEAQ (reference sequence). The CDR3 length is 13 residues. CDR3 sequence reads: CASSITTRCIRDF. The CDR3 coding sequence is TGTGCCAGCAGCATAACAACCAGGTGTATCAGGGACTTC.

The rearrangement joins TRBV7-9 to TRBJ1-1; a possible D gene is TRBD1 (6 bases). CDR1 is SEHNR and CDR2 is FQNEAQ in the germline V gene (reference sequence). This CDR3 region has 15 residues. Trimming left V 4 bases short and J 8 bases short, with 20 bases between. This CDR3 is CASSSTLTGFLEAFF. The CDR3 coding sequence is TGTGCCAGCAGCTCTACCCTGACAGGTTTTCTAGAAGCTTTCTTT.

The rearrangement joins TRBV5-1 to TRBJ2-2; D ambiguous. The CDR3 is 12 residues long. In germline, CDR1 is SGHRS, CDR2 YFSETQ. With 4 bases removed from V and 5 bases from J, the gap between germline ends came to 6 bases. The CDR3 DNA sequence: TGCGCCAGCAGCCGGCTAACCGGGGAGCTGTTTTTT. This gives the protein CASSRLTGELFF.

The V call is TRBV20-1, the J call TRBJ1-2, with TRBD1 matching 7 bases. This CDR3 comprises 14 residues. V lost 0 bases and J lost 7; bases outside the gene matches: 8. The germline V gene encodes CDR1 DFQATT and CDR2 SNEGSKA (reference sequence). The DNA for the CDR3 is TGCAGTGCTAGAGACCGCGACAGGGAAAGTGGCTACACCTTC. It translates to CSARDRDRESGYTF.

This sequence joins TRBV30 and TRBJ2-7; tentatively, D is TRBD1 or TRBD2 (5 bases each). The CDR3 loop spans 14 amino acids. The ends were cut back, 2 bases at V and 7 bases at J, with 18 bases in the middle. Germline V gene sequence: CDR1 GTSNPN, CDR2 SVGIG (reference sequence). The CDR3 DNA sequence: TGTGCCTGGAGTCGGTTCCGGGACGCCAGAGAGCAGTACTTC. It codes for CAWSRFRDAREQYF. The full variable domain, in which reference TRBV30 and TRBJ2-7 provide the parts outside the CDR3, is SQTIHQWPATLVQPVGSPLSLECTVEGTSNPNLYWYRQAAGRGLQLLFYSVGIGQISSEVPQNLSASRPQDRQFILSSKKLLLSDSGFYLCAWSRFRDAREQYFGPGTRLTVT.

The J gene is TRBJ2-6, the V gene TRBV9; D remains ambiguous. With 4 bases removed from V and 4 bases from J, the gap between germline ends came to 15 bases. This CDR3 is 16 amino acids long. CDR1 is SGDLS and CDR2 is YYNGEE in the germline V gene. In nucleotides, the CDR3 is TGTGCCAGCAGCCCGCGACTGGGTCCGGGGGCCAACGTCCTGACTTTC. Amino acids: CASSPRLGPGANVLTF.

This chain joins TRBV28 and TRBJ1-5; TRBD1 might be the D (5 bases). The CDR3 consists of 13 residues. Germline CDR1 is MDHEN and CDR2 is SYDVKM. The V end lost 6 bases, the J end lost 4 bases, and 10 bases lay between the germline ends. The CDR3 DNA follows: TGTGCCAGCAGACCTGACAGAAATCAGCCCCAGCATTTT. Residues: CASRPDRNQPQHF.

The V gene is TRBV20-1, the J gene TRBJ1-5; 10 bases align to TRBD1. The germline V gene has CDR1 DFQATT and CDR2 SNEGSKA (reference sequence). The CDR3 loop spans 14 amino acids. V trimming: 5 bases; J trimming: 1 base; junction bases outside the gene matches: 2. The CDR3 nucleotides read TGCAGTGCTGGGACAGGGGCGAGCAATCAGCCCCAGCATTTT. Its translation is CSAGTGASNQPQHF.

This sequence joins TRBV11-2 and TRBJ2-5; TRBD2 aligns across 13 bases. Losses at the gene ends were 4 bases for V and 5 bases for J; bases not matched to a gene: 7. The CDR3 spans 16 residues. Germline loops: CDR1 SGHAT, CDR2 FQNNGV. This CDR3 reads CASSSGTSGVGETQYF. For the CDR3, the DNA is TGTGCCAGCAGCTCCGGGACTAGCGGGGTGGGCGAGACCCAGTACTTC. The variable domain in full, with the rest retrieved from reference TRBV11-2 and TRBJ2-5, is EAGVAQSPRYKIIEKRQSVAFWCNPISGHATLYWYQQILGQGPKLLIQFQNNGVVDDSQLPKDRFSAERLKGVDSTLKIQPAKLEDSAVYLCASSSGTSGVGETQYFGPGTRLLVL.

In this sample, this clonotype turned up once. The chain recombines TRBV29-1 with TRBJ2-7; maybe TRBD1 (6 bases). Trimming cost V 2 bases and J 1 base, with 15 bases left between them. Germline lookup yields CDR1 SQVTM and CDR2 ANQGSEA. The CDR3 runs to 15 residues. The CDR3 region has the DNA TGCAGCGTTGAAACAGGGCAGGGGCCTTCCTACGAGCAGTACTTC. Protein product: CSVETGQGPSYEQYF.

V gene TRBV4-1 combines with J gene TRBJ2-1, with 7 bases matching TRBD2. The ends lost 2 bases at V and 7 bases at J; junction bases unmatched: 14. Germline V gene lookup returns CDR1 MGHRA and CDR2 YSYEKL. The CDR3 is made up of 17 amino acids. The CDR3 is CASSQPRSAGNGNEQFF. The CDR3 DNA sequence: TGCGCCAGCAGCCAACCTCGGTCAGCGGGGAATGGGAATGAGCAGTTCTTC.

The J gene is TRBJ2-7, the V gene TRBV12-3 or TRBV12-4; the match to TRBD2 covers 13 bases. V trimming: 5 bases; J trimming: 6 bases; junction bases outside the gene matches: 7. The CDR3 consists of 15 residues. The CDR3 loop is CASSPRLAGGIEQYF. In DNA form, the CDR3 reads TGTGCCAGCAGTCCACGACTAGCGGGGGGCATCGAGCAGTACTTC.

This sequence joins TRBV30 and TRBJ2-5; 9 nucleotides agree with TRBD1. The V segment lost 3 bases and the J segment 7 bases; nucleotides outside the gene matches: 3. The germline gives CDR1 GTSNPN, CDR2 SVGIG (reference sequence). This CDR3 region has 12 residues. The chain's CDR3 is CAWRTGGGTQYF. CDR3 sequence (DNA): TGTGCCTGGAGGACAGGGGGAGGGACCCAGTACTTC.

The gene calls are TRBV4-1 and TRBJ1-4, with D possibly being TRBD1 (6 bases). V shed 2 bases and J shed 6 bases, with 7 bases lying between them. Germline CDR1 MGHRA, CDR2 YSYEKL. The CDR3 spans 13 residues. In nucleotides, the CDR3 is TGCGCCAGCAGCCAAAACAGGGATGAAAAACTGTTTTTT. This gives the protein CASSQNRDEKLFF.